The rows below give T cell receptor beta chains drawn from one sample of a study of blood T cell repertoires in COVID-19. Assay: immunoSEQ multiplex PCR; the TCRdb copy retains only in-frame clones and omits some. The table records under 300,000 clones, roughly 84% of them present only once. The sequencing sample was made of peripheral blood. These receptors were obtained from a woman between 35 and 50 years old who had recovered from COVID-19. The CDR3 runs from the conserved cysteine through the conserved F or W. The order of the fields is J gene, D gene, clone size, V gene, CDR3 DNA, CDR3 protein. D genes are given only for firm matches. For some rows the clone size is stated as once, few or many, or as a class when expanded; others skip it.

J: TRBJ1-5
D: -
size: -
V: TRBV7-2
DNA: TGTGCCAGCAGCACGGACAACGGTCAGCCCCAGCATTTT
CDR3: CASSTDNGQPQHF

J: TRBJ2-7
D: TRBD2
size: -
V: TRBV14
DNA: TGTGCCAGCAGCACGGGAGGGTACGTGCAGTACTTC
CDR3: CASSTGGYVQYF

J: TRBJ2-7
D: -
size: -
V: TRBV6-1
DNA: TGTGCCAGCAGTGAGCGACAGTATCGTTACGAGCAGTACTTC
CDR3: CASSERQYRYEQYF

J: TRBJ1-2
D: TRBD1
size: -
V: TRBV7-2
DNA: TGTGCCAGCAGCATACCGGGACAGGGGTATGGCTACACCTTC
CDR3: CASSIPGQGYGYTF

J: TRBJ1-1
D: TRBD1
size: few
V: TRBV6-5
DNA: TGTGCCAGCAGTCCCCCGGGACAGGGAAGTGCTTTCTTT
CDR3: CASSPPGQGSAFF

J: TRBJ2-7
D: -
size: -
V: TRBV28
DNA: TGTGCCAGCAGTTTCGGGACAAACAGCCCGACCTACGAGCAGTACTTC
CDR3: CASSFGTNSPTYEQYF

J: TRBJ1-2
D: -
size: -
V: TRBV5-6
DNA: TGTGCCAGCAGCTTGGTGGGGGGAGTCTATTCCTATGGCTACACCTTC
CDR3: CASSLVGGVYSYGYTF

J: TRBJ2-1
D: -
size: -
V: TRBV6-5
DNA: TGTGCCAGCAGTCAGATAGGAGCGTTCGGTGAGCAGTTCTTC
CDR3: CASSQIGAFGEQFF

J: TRBJ2-3
D: TRBD1
size: -
V: TRBV24-1
DNA: TGTGCTTCTCAGGGGGCGTTCGTGACAGATACGCAGTATTTT
CDR3: CASQGAFVTDTQYF

J: TRBJ1-2
D: -
size: -
V: TRBV5-4
DNA: TGTGCCAGCAGCTTGGCCGCGGGGGGTATAGGGTATGGCTACACCTTC
CDR3: CASSLAAGGIGYGYTF

J: TRBJ1-3
D: -
size: -
V: TRBV30
DNA: TGTGCCTGGTGGGACACCTCCTCTGGAAACACCATATATTTT
CDR3: CAWWDTSSGNTIYF

J: TRBJ2-7
D: TRBD1
size: once
V: TRBV10-3
DNA: TGTGCCATCAGAGGACAGGGGGCCTACGAGCAGTACTTC
CDR3: CAIRGQGAYEQYF

J: TRBJ2-2
D: TRBD2
size: -
V: TRBV19
DNA: TGTGCCAGTAAGCGGGGGTCAGGCACCGGGGAGCTGTTTTTT
CDR3: CASKRGSGTGELFF

J: TRBJ1-1
D: -
size: -
V: TRBV19
DNA: TGTGCCAGTAGTATTAACCGACGGGTAAACACTGAAGCTTTCTTT
CDR3: CASSINRRVNTEAFF

J: TRBJ2-3
D: TRBD2
size: -
V: TRBV10-1
DNA: TGCGCCAGCAGTGACGGACTAGGTCCAGATACGCAGTATTTT
CDR3: CASSDGLGPDTQYF

J: TRBJ2-2
D: -
size: -
V: TRBV5-4
DNA: TGTGCCAGCAGCTGGGGGGGGCGCAGGTACACCGGGGAGCTGTTTTTT
CDR3: CASSWGGRRYTGELFF

J: TRBJ2-3
D: TRBD1
size: -
V: TRBV24-1
DNA: TGTGCCACCAGTAGCTTCCGACAGGGAAGAAGGACAGATACGCAGTATTTT
CDR3: CATSSFRQGRRTDTQYF

J: TRBJ2-2
D: -
size: -
V: TRBV7-9
DNA: TGTGCCAGCAGTATTTATTCCGGGGAGCTGTTTTTT
CDR3: CASSIYSGELFF